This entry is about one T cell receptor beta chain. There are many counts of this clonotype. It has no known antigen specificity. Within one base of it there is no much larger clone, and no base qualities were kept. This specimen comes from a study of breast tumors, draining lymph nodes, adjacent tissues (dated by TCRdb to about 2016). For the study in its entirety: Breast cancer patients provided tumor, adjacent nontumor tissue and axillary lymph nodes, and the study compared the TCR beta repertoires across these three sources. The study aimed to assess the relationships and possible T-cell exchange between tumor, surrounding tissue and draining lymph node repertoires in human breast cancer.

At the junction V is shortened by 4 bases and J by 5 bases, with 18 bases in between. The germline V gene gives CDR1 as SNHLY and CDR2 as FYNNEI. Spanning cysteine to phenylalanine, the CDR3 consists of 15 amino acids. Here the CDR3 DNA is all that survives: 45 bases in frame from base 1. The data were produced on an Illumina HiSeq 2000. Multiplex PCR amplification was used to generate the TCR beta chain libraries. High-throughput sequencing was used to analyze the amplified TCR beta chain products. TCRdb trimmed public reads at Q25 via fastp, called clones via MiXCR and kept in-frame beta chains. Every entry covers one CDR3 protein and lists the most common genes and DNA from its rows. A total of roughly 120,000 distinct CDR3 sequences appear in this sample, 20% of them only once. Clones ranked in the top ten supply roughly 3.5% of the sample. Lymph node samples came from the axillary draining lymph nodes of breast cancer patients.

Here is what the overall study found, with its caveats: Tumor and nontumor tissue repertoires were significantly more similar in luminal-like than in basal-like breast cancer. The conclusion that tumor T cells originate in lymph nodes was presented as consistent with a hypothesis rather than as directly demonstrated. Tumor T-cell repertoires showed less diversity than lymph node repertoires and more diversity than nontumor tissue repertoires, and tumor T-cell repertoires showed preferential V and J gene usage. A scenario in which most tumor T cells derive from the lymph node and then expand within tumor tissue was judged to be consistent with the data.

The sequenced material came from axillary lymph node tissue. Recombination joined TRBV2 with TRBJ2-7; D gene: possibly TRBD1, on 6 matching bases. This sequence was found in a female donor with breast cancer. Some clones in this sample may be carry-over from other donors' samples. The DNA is TGTGCCAGCAGTGTAAGGACAGCAACTAATGACGAGCAGTACTTC. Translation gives CASSVRTATNDEQYF.